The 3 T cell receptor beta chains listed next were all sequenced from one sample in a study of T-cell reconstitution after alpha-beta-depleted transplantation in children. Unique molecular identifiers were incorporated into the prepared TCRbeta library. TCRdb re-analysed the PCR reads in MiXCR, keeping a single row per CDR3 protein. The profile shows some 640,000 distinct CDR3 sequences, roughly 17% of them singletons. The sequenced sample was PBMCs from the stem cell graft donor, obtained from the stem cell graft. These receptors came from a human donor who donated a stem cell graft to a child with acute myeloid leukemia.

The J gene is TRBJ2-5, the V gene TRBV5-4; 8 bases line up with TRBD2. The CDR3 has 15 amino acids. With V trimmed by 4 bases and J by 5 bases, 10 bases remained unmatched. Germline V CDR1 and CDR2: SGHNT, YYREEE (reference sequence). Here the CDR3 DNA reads TGTGCCAGCAGCCCCCGACAGCGGGGGCATGAGACCCAGTACTTC. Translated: CASSPRQRGHETQYF.

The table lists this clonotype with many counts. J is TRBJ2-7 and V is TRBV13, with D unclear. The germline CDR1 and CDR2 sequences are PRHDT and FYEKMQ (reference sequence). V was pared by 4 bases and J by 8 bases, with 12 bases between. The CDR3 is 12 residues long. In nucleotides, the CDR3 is TGTGCCAGCAGCTCCGCCTCTTCCAAGCAGTACTTC. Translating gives CASSSASSKQYF.

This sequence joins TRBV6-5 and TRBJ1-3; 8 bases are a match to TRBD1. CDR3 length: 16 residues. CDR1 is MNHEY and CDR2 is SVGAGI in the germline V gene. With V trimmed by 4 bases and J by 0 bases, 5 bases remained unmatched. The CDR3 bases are TGTGCCAGCAGTTTCTCCACAGGGGGCTCTGGAAACACCATATATTTT. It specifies CASSFSTGGSGNTIYF.